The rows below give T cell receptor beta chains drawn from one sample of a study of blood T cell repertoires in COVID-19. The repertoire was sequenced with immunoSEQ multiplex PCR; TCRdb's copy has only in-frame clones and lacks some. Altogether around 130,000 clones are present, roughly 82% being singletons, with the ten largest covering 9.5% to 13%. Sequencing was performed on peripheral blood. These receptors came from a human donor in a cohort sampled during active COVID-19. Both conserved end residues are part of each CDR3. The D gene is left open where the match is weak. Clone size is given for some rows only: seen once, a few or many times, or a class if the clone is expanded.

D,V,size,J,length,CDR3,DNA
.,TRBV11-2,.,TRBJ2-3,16,CASSHPRGAPTDTQYF,TGTGCCAGCAGCCACCCTCGGGGGGCGCCCACAGATACGCAGTATTTT
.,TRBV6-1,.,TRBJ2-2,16,CASSGQYPTNTGELFF,TGTGCCAGCAGTGGGCAGTATCCGACTAACACCGGGGAGCTGTTTTTT
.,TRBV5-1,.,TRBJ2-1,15,CASSPDGGAAGEQFF,TGCGCCAGCAGCCCCGATGGGGGGGCGGCGGGTGAGCAGTTCTTC
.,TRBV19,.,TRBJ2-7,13,CASSPLGASEQYF,TGTGCCAGTAGCCCCCTGGGGGCTAGCGAGCAGTACTTC
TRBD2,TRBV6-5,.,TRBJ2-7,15,CASSYSTSGAYEQYF,TGTGCCAGCAGTTACTCGACTAGCGGGGCCTACGAGCAGTACTTC
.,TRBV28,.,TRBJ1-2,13,CASSPGTDYGYTF,TGTGCCAGCAGTCCCGGTACTGACTATGGCTACACCTTC
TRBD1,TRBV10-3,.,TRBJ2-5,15,CAISLGTVGQETQYF,TGTGCCATCAGTCTCGGGACAGTAGGCCAAGAGACCCAGTACTTC
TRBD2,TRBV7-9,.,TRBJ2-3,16,CASSWGLGTSTDTQYF,TGTGCCAGCAGCTGGGGACTAGGCACTAGCACAGATACGCAGTATTTT
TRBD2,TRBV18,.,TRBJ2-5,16,CASSPKASGGGETQYF,TGTGCCAGCTCACCAAAGGCTAGCGGGGGCGGCGAGACCCAGTACTTC
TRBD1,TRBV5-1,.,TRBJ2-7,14,CASSDRDRGREQYF,TGCGCCAGCAGCGACCGGGACAGGGGGCGCGAGCAGTACTTC
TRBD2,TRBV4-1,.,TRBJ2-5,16,CASSPSRSGGGETQYF,TGCGCCAGCAGCCCCTCCCGCAGCGGGGGGGGAGAGACCCAGTACTTC
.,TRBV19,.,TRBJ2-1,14,CASRALGSYNEQFF,TGTGCCAGCAGGGCGCTCGGCTCCTACAATGAGCAGTTCTTC
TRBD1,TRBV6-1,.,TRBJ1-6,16,CASSELWGQGRSPLHF,TGTGCCAGCAGTGAATTATGGGGACAGGGAAGATCACCCCTCCACTTT
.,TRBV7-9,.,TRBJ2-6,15,CASSEQDRGANVLTF,TGTGCCAGCAGCGAACAGGACAGAGGGGCCAACGTCCTGACTTTC
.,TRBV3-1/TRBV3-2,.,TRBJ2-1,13,CASSRIDRDEQFF,TGTGCCAGCAGTCGCATTGACAGAGATGAGCAGTTCTTC
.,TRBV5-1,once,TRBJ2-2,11,CASTLTGELFF,TGCGCCAGCACCCTTACCGGGGAGCTGTTTTTT